This is a list of T cell receptor beta chains from one sample in a study of early T cells in non-severe SARS-CoV-2 infection. One entry per CDR3 protein, called by TCRdb with MiXCR from the 5' RACE reads. The repertoire holds around 19,000 distinct CDR3 sequences, with under 5.5% as singletons. The sequencing sample was made of whole blood. These receptors all come from an adult who was a healthcare worker with PCR-confirmed SARS-CoV-2 infection or an uninfected control (not recorded which). Each CDR3 is given with its conserved first and last residue. A D gene is named only where the DNA matches it firmly. For some rows the clone size is stated as once, few or many, or as a class when expanded; others skip it.

many TRBD1 TRBJ2-1 TRBV7-6 TGTGCCAGCAGCAAGGGACAGGGAGCGATCAATGAGCAGTTCTTC CASSKGQGAINEQFF
many - TRBJ1-1 TRBV4-1 TGCGCCAGCAGCCAAGCGCGGGGCACTGAAGCTTTCTTT CASSQARGTEAFF
many - TRBJ1-1 TRBV11-2 TGTGCCAGCAGCTTAGCGAATCGGGGACAAAACACTGAAGCTTTCTTT CASSLANRGQNTEAFF
many - TRBJ2-3 TRBV6-1 TGTGCCAGCATATTTAGCGTCGCTAGCACAGATACGCAGTATTTT CASIFSVASTDTQYF
many - TRBJ1-1 TRBV5-1 TGCGCCAGCAGCTTGGCCGCCAGCACTGAAGCTTTCTTT CASSLAASTEAFF
few - TRBJ1-2 TRBV7-9 TGTGCCAGCAGCCGTAATCAACCCAGGGGATTGGGCTATGGCTACACCTTC CASSRNQPRGLGYGYTF
few - TRBJ1-3 TRBV5-6 TGTGCCAGCAGCCCGGGACTGAGCTCTGGAAACACCATATATTTT CASSPGLSSGNTIYF
many TRBD1 TRBJ2-3 TRBV24-1 TGTGCCACCAGTGACCATGGACAGGCCAGAGATACGCAGTATTTT CATSDHGQARDTQYF
many - TRBJ1-1 TRBV5-1 TGCGCCAGCAGCTTGGAAGGGGGGCGAGCCGGCACTGAAGCTTTCTTT CASSLEGGRAGTEAFF
medium-sized - TRBJ1-5 TRBV2 TGTGCCAGCAGTGGGGCTAGGAATCAGCCCCAGCATTTT CASSGARNQPQHF
medium-sized - TRBJ1-1 TRBV4-3 TGCGCCAGCAGCCAATTCGAGGGAATCACTGAAGCTTTCTTT CASSQFEGITEAFF
few - TRBJ1-3 TRBV5-1 TGCGCCAGCAGCTTGGAAGGGGCTGAGGGAAACACCATATATTTT CASSLEGAEGNTIYF
few - TRBJ1-6 TRBV28 TGTGCCAGCTCTAATAATTCACCCCTCCACTTT CASSNNSPLHF
medium-sized - TRBJ2-7 TRBV24-1 TGTGCCACCAGTGATATAAGACGACGGGAGCAGTACTTC CATSDIRRREQYF
many - TRBJ2-2 TRBV14 TGTGCCAGCAGCCACAGGGCACCCGGGGAGCTGTTTTTT CASSHRAPGELFF
many - TRBJ1-1 TRBV5-1 TGCACCAGCAGAGGGACGGGGGCGCGTAGTGAAGCTTTCTTT CTSRGTGARSEAFF
many - TRBJ1-5 TRBV7-2 TGTGCCAGCAGCAAACAGGGAGGGAATCAGCCCCAGCATTTT CASSKQGGNQPQHF
many TRBD2 TRBJ2-1 TRBV2 TGTGCCAGCAGTGAAGCGTCCGGGACTAGCGGTAACAATGAGCAGTTCTTC CASSEASGTSGNNEQFF
many TRBD2 TRBJ2-1 TRBV18 TGTGCCAGCTCACGGACTAGCGGGGTTTTCAATGAGCAGTTCTTC CASSRTSGVFNEQFF
few - TRBJ2-3 TRBV14 TGTGCCAGCAGCCAAGATGCGGGGTGGATGGATACGCAGTATTTT CASSQDAGWMDTQYF
- TRBD2 TRBJ2-7 TRBV9 TGTGCCAGCAGCGTGTTAGCGGGGTCCCACGAGCAGTACTTC CASSVLAGSHEQYF
many TRBD1 TRBJ1-1 TRBV4-3 TGCGCCAGCAGCCAAGGAATGGGACAGGGGACCACTGAAGCTTTCTTT CASSQGMGQGTTEAFF